The present T cell receptor (beta chain) was sequenced within a study of Graves' ophthalmopathy and Graves' hyperthyroidism. Whole-study context: Investigators collected peripheral blood at initial diagnosis, before any treatment was given.

The V end lost 5 bases, the J end lost 4 bases, and 11 bases lay between the germline ends. The CDR3 runs 14 residues. CDR1 and CDR2 (germline): SEHNR, FQNEAQ (reference sequence). The study enrolled ophthalmopathy donors with moderate-to-severe activity, CAS ≥3, NOSPECS ≥4 and duration under 3 months. PBMCs were density-gradient isolated from roughly 10 ml fresh blood. This clonotype was seen a few times. Amplified material comprised TCR beta CDR3 regions derived from RNA transcripts. The library came from an HTBI-primed first-round RT-PCR and a second-round multiplex PCR. TCRdb reanalysed the multiplex PCR reads using MiXCR and keeps one entry per CDR3 protein. The sample includes about 700,000 distinct CDR3 sequences, 40% of them seen just once.

The J gene is TRBJ2-2, the V gene TRBV7-9; D gene unclear. The sequence was collected from an adult man with Graves' ophthalmopathy. Sequencing was done on a sample of peripheral blood. The chain's CDR3 is CASSGPAVTGELFF. The CDR3 nucleotides are TGTGCCAGCAGCGGACCGGCGGTCACCGGGGAGCTGTTTTTT.